The text below deals with one T cell receptor beta chain. As yet, its antigen is unknown. Sampling consisted of one heparinised blood draw per donor, averaging approximately 120 mL. This specimen belongs to a study of beta chain features in type 1 diabetes. Study-wide points: Type 1 diabetes patients had moderately but significantly shorter TCRB CDR3s in all four CD4+ subsets. Researchers reported that naive, central memory and Treg TCRB repertoires appeared more similar in patients than in healthy donors. Cells with high TCR expression could be over-represented when cDNA is sequenced.

The whole isolated RNA underwent reverse transcription, so sequencing captured expressed TCRB transcripts. Here immunoSEQ multiplex PCR was the method, and the copy in TCRdb shows in-frame clones only, minus some. The table includes under 450,000 clones, around 14% detected once. CDR3 size: 15 residues. Germline CDR1 SEHNR, CDR2 FQNEAQ (reference sequence). Trimming removed 11 bases from V and 5 bases from J, with 21 bases in between. The sequencing sample was made of naive CD4+ T cells from blood. The clonotype originates from a man younger than 45 in good health. The chain links TRBV7-9 to TRBJ2-2; tentatively, D is TRBD2 (6 bases). CDR3: CAQLGTGTSTGELFF. The CDR3, as DNA: TGTGCCCAGCTGGGGACCGGGACTTCGACCGGGGAGCTGTTTTTT.